This T cell receptor (beta chain) was sequenced during a study of blood T cell repertoires in COVID-19. This table comes from immunoSEQ multiplex PCR, and its TCRdb copy is limited to in-frame clones, with some not included. In the table there are roughly 18,000 clones, around 77% of which are singletons. The sample comprised peripheral blood. This clonotype was obtained from a man between 65 and 85 years old with COVID-19, enrolled during active disease.

In DNA, the CDR3 is TGTGCCAGCAGTGAAAGCACAGGGACCTCCTACAATGAGCAGTTCTTC. Encoded protein: CASSESTGTSYNEQFF. The rearrangement uses TRBV2 and TRBJ2-1, with a possible D match to TRBD1 (6 bases). The CDR3 has 16 residues. The ends were cut back, 2 bases at V and 0 bases at J, with 11 bases in the middle. From germline, CDR1 is SNHLY and CDR2 FYNNEI.